This TCR beta chain is drawn from a study of CD8+ T cells in alopecia areata. Study information: Treated individuals took tofacitinib by mouth, 5 to 10 mg twice daily.

Investigators isolated RNA and reverse transcribed it into cDNA to act as the sequencing template. The table came from immunoSEQ multiplex PCR; TCRdb's copy has only in-frame clones and leaves some out. The table includes approximately 170,000 clones, less than 80% detected once. Study-wide findings and caveats: Scalp samples also yield sequences from resident alphabeta T cells of normal skin. On tofacitinib, scalp and blood still held many of the expanded lesional clones.

The germline V gene encodes CDR1 SQVTM and CDR2 ANQGSEA. The CDR3 length is 12 residues. J gave up 8 bases and V 4 bases, and 3 bases lay outside the gene matches. Treatment reported: oral pan-JAK inhibitor, 5-10 mg twice daily. PBMCs provided sorted CD4+ and CD8+ T cells. As regards this clone: The antigen is undetermined.

The receptor was isolated from a human donor with alopecia areata. The starting material was CD4+ T cells sorted from blood, obtained at week 24, from a patient treated with tofacitinib. The gene calls are TRBV29-1 and TRBJ1-4; 8 nucleotides line up with TRBD1. The CDR3 DNA reads as TGCAGCGTTGGACAGGGGCCCGAAAAACTGTTTTTT. Protein sequence: CSVGQGPEKLFF.